This TCR beta chain is drawn from a study of post-analysis software for immune sequencing data. In the study overall: Patients had relapsing-remitting, secondary progressive or progressive-relapsing multiple sclerosis; some lacked subtype.

Unmatched junction bases numbered 6, after V lost 3 bases and J lost 4 bases. Looked up from germline, CDR1 is LNHDA and CDR2 is SQIVND (reference sequence). CDR3 size: 15 residues. The library was made from cDNA and included unique molecular identifiers. Out of 1 to 10 million T cells, a few hundred thousand cDNA molecules were generated. Each CDR3 protein gets one entry after TCRdb re-called the PCR reads with MiXCR. The sample has roughly 800,000 distinct CDR3 sequences, under 60% seen once. Whole-study findings and limits: The study found TRBV5-6, TRBV5-1 and TRBV20-1 among about five TRBV segments more frequent in patients than controls. Clustering by F measure revealed strong co-clustering among samples prepared together in one batch. Patients with multiple sclerosis recorded significantly lower normalized Chao1 diversity than controls, the study found.

Comment on this clonotype: Its antigen is undetermined.

The chain recombines TRBV19 with TRBJ2-3; 8 positions match TRBD1. Source material: blood. This receptor was taken from a girl between 5 and 17 years old with multiple sclerosis. The CDR3 region has the DNA TGTGCCAGTAGTATCCGACAGGGGCTAGCAGATACGCAGTATTTT. Translating it yields CASSIRQGLADTQYF.